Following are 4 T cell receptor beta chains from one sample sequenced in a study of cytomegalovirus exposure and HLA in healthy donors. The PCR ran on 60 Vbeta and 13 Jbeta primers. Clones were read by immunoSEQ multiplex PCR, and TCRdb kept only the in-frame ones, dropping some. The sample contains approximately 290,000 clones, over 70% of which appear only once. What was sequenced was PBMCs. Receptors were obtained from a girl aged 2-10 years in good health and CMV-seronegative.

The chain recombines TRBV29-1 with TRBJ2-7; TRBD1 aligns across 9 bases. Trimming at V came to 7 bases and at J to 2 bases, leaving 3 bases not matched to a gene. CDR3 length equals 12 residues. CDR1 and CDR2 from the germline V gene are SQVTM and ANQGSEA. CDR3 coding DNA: TGCAGCGCTAGGGACAGGGCCTACGAGCAGTACTTC. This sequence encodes CSARDRAYEQYF.

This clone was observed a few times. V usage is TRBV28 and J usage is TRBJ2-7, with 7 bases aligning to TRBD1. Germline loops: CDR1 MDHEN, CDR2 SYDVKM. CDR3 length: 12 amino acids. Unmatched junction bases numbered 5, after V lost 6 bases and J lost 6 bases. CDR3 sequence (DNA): TGTGCCAGCAGCCCGACAGGGATCGAGCAGTACTTC. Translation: CASSPTGIEQYF.

CDR3 in DNA: TGTGCCAGCAGCCCTCGGACAGGACACACAGATACGCAGTATTTT. Protein: CASSPRTGHTDTQYF. V gene TRBV9 combines with J gene TRBJ2-3; 7 bases are shared with TRBD1. Trimming removed 4 bases from V and 2 bases from J; junction bases left unmatched: 7. The CDR3 runs 15 residues. The germline gives CDR1 SGDLS, CDR2 YYNGEE.

The CDR3 is CASSFRRTGTTNEKLFF. The CDR3 nucleotides read TGTGCCAGCAGTTTCCGGAGGACGGGTACAACTAATGAAAAACTGTTTTTT. The chain has TRBV27 and TRBJ1-4, with D unclear. The CDR3 spans 17 residues. Germline V gene lookup returns CDR1 MNHEY and CDR2 SMNVEV (reference sequence). The germline V and J ends were trimmed by 3 bases and 0 bases, with 14 bases remaining between them. The whole variable domain, remainder taken from reference TRBV27 and TRBJ1-4, is EAQVTQNPRYLITVTGKKLTVTCSQNMNHEYMSWYRQDPGLGLRQIYYSMNVEVTDKGDVPEGYKVSRKEKRNFPLILESPSPNQTSLYFCASSFRRTGTTNEKLFFGSGTQLSVL.